Below are 25 T cell receptor beta chains sequenced from a single sample in a study of blood T cell repertoires in COVID-19. This table comes from immunoSEQ multiplex PCR, and its TCRdb copy is limited to in-frame clones, with some not included. The table has 200,000 to 300,000 clones, approximately 86% seen once. Sequenced material: peripheral blood. The receptors here all came from a young man with active or convalescent COVID-19.

The chain couples TRBV27 to TRBJ2-7; 10 nucleotides line up with TRBD2. The CDR3 has 16 amino acids. Trimming took 0 bases from V and 5 from J; bases not matched to a gene: 7. The germline gives CDR1 MNHEY, CDR2 SMNVEV (reference sequence). CDR3 bases: TGTGCCAGCAGTTTATCCCAACTAGCGGGGTCCCACGAGCAGTACTTC. Translated: CASSLSQLAGSHEQYF.

This chain uses TRBV3-1 (or the pseudogene TRBV3-2) with TRBJ2-5; tentative D call: TRBD1 (5 bases). Germline V CDR1 and CDR2: LGHDT, YNNKEL (reference sequence). The CDR3 extends over 11 amino acids. The germline V and J ends were trimmed by 3 bases and 10 bases, with 9 bases remaining between them. In DNA form, the CDR3 reads TGTGCCAGCAGCCAGGACACGGGCCAGTACTTC. Translation gives CASSQDTGQYF.

The CDR3 DNA reads TGTGCCAGCAGCCAAGGAGAGAAATACTCCTGGGGCCTTGGCTACACCTTC. Its protein is CASSQGEKYSWGLGYTF. This chain links TRBV14 with TRBJ1-2; a possible D gene is TRBD1 (5 bases). This CDR3 spans 17 amino acids. V dropped 1 base and J dropped 7 bases, with 22 bases sitting between them. Germline assignment: CDR1 SGHDN and CDR2 FVKESK.

This chain connects TRBV13 to TRBJ1-1; 8 positions match TRBD1. Germline loops: CDR1 PRHDT, CDR2 FYEKMQ (reference sequence). The J segment lost 8 bases and the V segment lost 2 bases, leaving 7 bases of the junction unmatched. There are 14 residues in the CDR3. The CDR3 sequence: CASSLSSTGVEAFF. CDR3 DNA sequence: TGTGCCAGCAGCTTAAGCTCGACAGGGGTCGAAGCTTTCTTT.

This chain connects TRBV5-5 to TRBJ2-1; 7 bases line up with TRBD1. The ends lost 2 bases at V and 3 bases at J; junction bases unmatched: 5. The CDR3 covers 15 residues. Germline values: CDR1 SGHKS, CDR2 YYEKEE (reference sequence). CDR3 protein: CASSFLTGFYNEQFF. The CDR3 nucleotides are TGTGCCAGCAGCTTCTTGACAGGGTTCTACAATGAGCAGTTCTTC.

The chain employs TRBV6-5 and TRBJ1-2; D is possibly TRBD1 (6 bases). This CDR3 spans 15 amino acids. V was clipped by 0 bases and J by 2 bases, with 10 bases between them. Looked up from germline, CDR1 is MNHEY and CDR2 is SVGAGI. CDR3 sequence (DNA): TGTGCCAGCAGTTACTCGTCAGGGGACAACTATGGCTACACCTTC. It yields the protein CASSYSSGDNYGYTF.

The V and J genes are TRBV5-1 and TRBJ1-1; 8 nucleotides agree with TRBD1. CDR3 size: 15 residues. The germline V gene encodes CDR1 SGHRS and CDR2 YFSETQ. J was trimmed by 1 base and V by 4 bases; bases with no gene match: 6. Here the CDR3 reads CASSARDRSNTEAFF. The CDR3 DNA reads as TGCGCCAGCAGCGCCCGGGACAGGTCGAACACTGAAGCTTTCTTT. Supplemented by reference TRBV5-1 and TRBJ1-1, the full variable domain reads KAGVTQTPRYLIKTRGQQVTLSCSPISGHRSVSWYQQTPGQGLQFLFEYFSETQRNKGNFPGRFSGRQFSNSRSEMNVSTLELGDSALYLCASSARDRSNTEAFFGQGTRLTVV.

This chain connects TRBV2 to TRBJ2-5, with 11 bases aligning to TRBD1. V lost 2 bases to trimming and J lost 5 bases; unmatched junction nucleotides: 4. This CDR3 spans 15 amino acids. In germline, CDR1 is SNHLY, CDR2 FYNNEI. CDR3 DNA sequence: TGTGCCAGCAGTGAATGGACAGGGGGCATGGAGACCCAGTACTTC. It is translated as CASSEWTGGMETQYF.

This clone turned up a few times. The chain uses TRBV19 and TRBJ1-2, with D maybe TRBD1 (6 bases). The length of the CDR3 is 14 residues. Trimming took off 4 bases at V and 5 bases at J, with 14 bases between the two ends. Germline V gives CDR1 LNHDA, CDR2 SQIVND (reference sequence). CDR3 in DNA: TGTGCCAGTAGTAAGGGGGATACTGTGTATGGCTACACCTTC. This translates into CASSKGDTVYGYTF. The complete variable domain, with remaining parts taken from reference TRBV19 and TRBJ1-2, reads DGGITQSPKYLFRKEGQNVTLSCEQNLNHDAMYWYRQDPGQGLRLIYYSQIVNDFQKGDIAEGYSVSREKKESFPLTVTSAQKNPTAFYLCASSKGDTVYGYTFGSGTRLTVV.

The chain has TRBV2 and TRBJ1-1, with TRBD1 matching over 9 bases. V dropped 5 bases and J dropped 0; count of bases not matched to a gene: 10. Germline assignment: CDR1 SNHLY and CDR2 FYNNEI. There are 17 residues in the CDR3. CDR3 protein: CASSTSGTGLMNTEAFF. The CDR3 region has the DNA TGTGCCAGCAGTACCTCCGGGACAGGGCTCATGAACACTGAAGCTTTCTTT.

This chain links TRBV11-2 with TRBJ2-7, with TRBD1 as a possible D gene (5 bases). The CDR3 consists of 16 residues. With 3 bases removed from V and 0 bases from J, the gap between germline ends came to 15 bases. Germline V gene data show CDR1 as SGHAT and CDR2 as FQNNGV. CDR3: CASSLYYGQSSYEQYF. DNA of the CDR3: TGTGCCAGCAGCTTGTATTACGGACAAAGCTCCTACGAGCAGTACTTC.

This clone was observed a few times. V gene TRBV5-1 combines with J gene TRBJ2-1, with 16 bases fitting TRBD2. The germline V gene has CDR1 SGHRS and CDR2 YFSETQ. This CDR3 comprises 19 residues. J was trimmed by 11 bases and V by 0 bases; bases with no gene match: 14. CDR3 DNA sequence: TGCGCCAGCAGCTTGGGTGTTCGCGGGACTAGCGGGGGGGCAGTTCAGCAGTTCTTC. As protein: CASSLGVRGTSGGAVQQFF.

The chain employs TRBV3-1 (or the pseudogene TRBV3-2) and TRBJ2-1, with a possible D match to TRBD1 (6 bases). Germline V CDR1 and CDR2: LGHDT, YNNKEL (reference sequence). Trimming removed 4 bases from V and 3 bases from J, with 13 bases in between. The CDR3 consists of 15 residues. This chain's CDR3 is CASSPGTRYYNEQFF. The CDR3 region has the DNA TGTGCCAGCAGCCCCGGGACAAGATACTACAATGAGCAGTTCTTC.

This clone was recorded only once. V usage is TRBV7-8 and J usage is TRBJ1-3; 8 bases match TRBD1. The V gene's germline CDR1 is SGHVS and CDR2 FQNEAQ. Trimming at V came to 5 bases and at J to 1 base, leaving 10 bases not matched to a gene. The CDR3 has 17 residues. The CDR3 region has the DNA TGTGCCAGCAGCGCACAAATCAGGGGGCTGTCTGGAAACACCATATATTTT. Amino acid sequence: CASSAQIRGLSGNTIYF.

The rearrangement joins TRBV19 to TRBJ2-3, with TRBD1 as a possible D gene (6 bases). The ends were cut back, 6 bases at V and 2 bases at J, with 15 bases in the middle. The CDR3 is made up of 15 amino acids. Germline V CDR1 and CDR2: LNHDA, SQIVND (reference sequence). In DNA, the CDR3 is TGTGCCAGTAGACCGGACAGAATATCCACAGATACGCAGTATTTT. Translated, it gives CASRPDRISTDTQYF.

The chain has TRBV19 and TRBJ1-2, with D unresolved. V shed 6 bases and J shed 2 bases, with 10 bases lying between them. From germline, CDR1 is LNHDA and CDR2 SQIVND (reference sequence). CDR3 length: 13 amino acids. DNA for the CDR3: TGTGCCAGTAGGGATCAGGCAAACTATGGCTACACCTTC. This sequence encodes CASRDQANYGYTF.

This chain uses TRBV13 with TRBJ2-4; TRBD2 is a possible D gene (5 bases). Trimming took off 4 bases at V and 2 bases at J, with 15 bases between the two ends. Germline assignment: CDR1 PRHDT and CDR2 FYEKMQ (reference sequence). The CDR3 extends over 16 amino acids. In nucleotides, the CDR3 is TGTGCCAGCAGCTCCCGATTAGCGCTAACCAAAAACATTCAGTACTTC. As protein: CASSSRLALTKNIQYF.

CDR3 region: CASSKNQPQHF. Here the CDR3 DNA reads TGTGCCAGCAGCAAAAATCAGCCCCAGCATTTT. The chain employs TRBV6-8 and TRBJ1-5, with D unclear. The CDR3 covers 11 residues. Trimming shortened V by 6 bases and J by 4 bases, and 4 bases separated the two germline ends. The germline CDR1 and CDR2 sequences are MNHGY and SAAAGT.

This sequence joins TRBV2 and TRBJ1-2; D is unresolved. The CDR3 is 14 residues long. The V gene's germline CDR1 is SNHLY and CDR2 FYNNEI. Trimming shortened V by 11 bases and J by 0 bases, and 16 bases separated the two germline ends. The CDR3 nucleotides are TGTGCCGGCCGGCGGGCCACTTCTAACTATGGCTACACCTTC. Its translation: CAGRRATSNYGYTF.

The chain joins TRBV5-3 to TRBJ1-1, with a tentative D call TRBD1 (6 bases). TRBV5-3 is treated as an ORF (open reading frame) with a function not yet certain. The CDR3 extends over 14 amino acids. V lost 4 bases and J lost 3, with 13 bases in between. The CDR3 protein is CARSPDRPYTEAFF. The CDR3 DNA is TGTGCCAGAAGCCCAGACAGGCCCTACACTGAAGCTTTCTTT.

The chain carries TRBV10-3 and TRBJ2-3; TRBD2 matches 12 bases. Germline V CDR1 and CDR2: ENHRY, SYGVKD. The length of the CDR3 is 15 residues. Trimming removed 5 bases from V and 5 bases from J; junction bases left unmatched: 5. The CDR3 DNA reads TGTGCCATCAGTCCTAGCGGGGGGGCTAGAGATACGCAGTATTTT. Protein sequence: CAISPSGGARDTQYF.

This rearrangement joins TRBV2 to TRBJ2-1; 10 nucleotides align to TRBD2. Per the germline V gene, CDR1 is SNHLY and CDR2 is FYNNEI. V lost 4 bases and J lost 9; bases outside the gene matches: 18. This CDR3 has 18 amino acids. DNA of the CDR3: TGTGCCAGCAGTGCTCATCTCCCCTTTAGCGGGGGGAGAGGTGAGCAGTTCTTC. Protein product: CASSAHLPFSGGRGEQFF.

The V call is TRBV7-9, the J call TRBJ1-1; no firm D call. With 2 bases removed from V and 6 bases from J, the gap between germline ends came to 13 bases. The CDR3 is made up of 14 amino acids. The germline V gene encodes CDR1 SEHNR and CDR2 FQNEAQ (reference sequence). CDR3 sequence reads: CASSLSAPRAEAFF. The CDR3 DNA reads TGTGCCAGCAGCTTAAGTGCCCCAAGAGCTGAAGCTTTCTTT.

This rearrangement joins TRBV7-6 to TRBJ2-1, with 8 bases aligning to TRBD2. This CDR3 comprises 15 residues. V shed 5 bases and J 7 bases; nucleotides not matched to a gene: 10. CDR1 SGHVS and CDR2 FNYEAQ come from the germline V gene. The CDR3, as DNA: TGTGCCAGCAGCATCCGCGGGGGGCGAGGGAATGAGCAGTTCTTC. Translating gives CASSIRGGRGNEQFF.

The CDR3 region is CASSIEGQDHWYEQYF. CDR3 nucleotides: TGTGCCAGTAGTATTGAAGGACAAGATCACTGGTACGAGCAGTACTTC. V and J are TRBV19 and TRBJ2-7, with D maybe TRBD1 (5 bases). Between the trimmed V and J ends, which lost 3 bases and 4 bases, there was a span of 19 bases. The CDR3 contains 16 residues. Germline V lookup: CDR1 LNHDA, CDR2 SQIVND (reference sequence).